The 18 T cell receptor beta chains given below trace back to one sample, sequenced in a study of T cell responses to AZD1222 COVID-19 vaccine. Clones were read by immunoSEQ multiplex PCR, and TCRdb kept only the in-frame ones, dropping some. In all, the sample yields over 130,000 clones. Sample: peripheral blood. These TCRs come from an adult in good health.

The CDR3 nucleotides are TGTGCCAGTAGCTCGGGGCGCAGAATACTCCAAGAGACCCAGTACTTC. This codes for CASSSGRRILQETQYF. The chain combines TRBV19 with TRBJ2-5; TRBD1 or TRBD2 may be the D gene (5 bases each). Trimming shortened V by 6 bases and J by 1 base, and 18 bases separated the two germline ends. The CDR3 is 16 amino acids. From germline, CDR1 is LNHDA and CDR2 SQIVND (reference sequence).

The J gene is TRBJ1-1, the V gene TRBV5-4; D gene ambiguous. V was shortened by 2 bases and J by 1 base, with 6 bases between the two germline ends. Germline V lookup: CDR1 SGHNT, CDR2 YYREEE (reference sequence). CDR3 size: 13 residues. The CDR3 DNA reads TGTGCCAGCAGCTTTGGACGGAACACTGAAGCTTTCTTT. It specifies CASSFGRNTEAFF.

The chain has TRBV3-1 (or the pseudogene TRBV3-2) and TRBJ2-5, with 10 bases matching TRBD2. Germline-derived CDR1 and CDR2 are LGHDT and YNNKEL (reference sequence). The ends lost 4 bases at V and 1 base at J; junction bases unmatched: 3. CDR3 length: 15 residues. CDR3: CASSRASGGQETQYF. In DNA, the CDR3 is TGTGCCAGCAGCCGCGCTAGCGGGGGCCAAGAGACCCAGTACTTC.

The chain couples TRBV9 to TRBJ2-1, with D perhaps assigned TRBD1 or TRBD2 (5 bases each). Germline V gene sequence: CDR1 SGDLS, CDR2 YYNGEE. The CDR3 covers 16 residues. Trimming pared 3 bases from V and 9 bases from J, leaving 22 bases between. The CDR3 sequence: CASSALVGDLSGEQFF. In nucleotides, the CDR3 is TGTGCCAGCAGCGCCCTGGTGGGGGACCTCTCGGGTGAGCAGTTCTTC.

The V gene is TRBV6-5, the J gene TRBJ1-6; D possibly corresponds to TRBD1 (5 bases). This CDR3 region has 15 residues. Trimming cost V 7 bases and J 1 base, with 11 bases left between them. In germline, CDR1 is MNHEY, CDR2 SVGAGI. CDR3 protein: CASTTGGSYNSPLHF. DNA for the CDR3: TGTGCCAGCACCACGGGGGGATCCTATAATTCACCCCTCCACTTT.

The rearrangement uses TRBV3-1 (or the pseudogene TRBV3-2) and TRBJ1-2; D is ambiguous. The CDR3 has 12 amino acids. Looked up from germline, CDR1 is LGHDT and CDR2 is YNNKEL (reference sequence). With 4 bases removed from V and 7 bases from J, the gap between germline ends came to 10 bases. CDR3 nucleotide sequence: TGTGCCAGCAGCCTACAACCAGGTGGCTACACCTTC. Translating it yields CASSLQPGGYTF.

Turning to this clone: The sample contains more than one DNA sequence encoding this CDR3. V gene TRBV18 combines with J gene TRBJ1-3; D may be TRBD1 (5 bases). The V gene lost 3 bases and the J gene lost 0 bases, with 6 bases spanning the gap. This CDR3 has 14 residues. Germline V gene lookup returns CDR1 KGHSH and CDR2 LQKENI. CDR3 DNA: TGTGCCAGCTCACCTCAGGGCTCTGGAAACACCATATATTTT. This codes for CASSPQGSGNTIYF.

The rearrangement links TRBV6-5 to TRBJ1-2, with TRBD1 matching over 7 bases. This CDR3 contains 14 residues. With 0 bases clipped from V and 5 bases from J, the junction kept 3 bases outside the gene matches. Germline CDR1 MNHEY, CDR2 SVGAGI. CDR3 coding DNA: TGTGCCAGCAGTTACTCACAGGGGCCGTATGGCTACACCTTC. Encoded protein: CASSYSQGPYGYTF.

This chain links TRBV21-1 with TRBJ2-2; the D call TRBD2 from the table was never checked on the DNA. TRBV21-1 is marked as a pseudogene. The CDR3 runs 17 residues. As DNA, the CDR3 is TGTGCCAGCAGCAAATGCTGGGCGGGGGGGTACACCGGGGAGCTGTTTTTT. Its translation: CASSKCWAGGYTGELFF.

The chain uses TRBV7-2 and TRBJ1-5, with D maybe TRBD1 (5 bases). This CDR3 is 16 amino acids long. Trimming left V 8 bases short and J 4 bases short, with 21 bases between. In germline, CDR1 is SGHTA, CDR2 FQGNSA. This CDR3 is CASAPQRQSGNQPQHF. The CDR3 bases are TGTGCCAGCGCTCCACAACGACAGTCAGGGAATCAGCCCCAGCATTTT.

The J gene is TRBJ1-5, the V gene TRBV30; D is uncertain. V gave up 1 base and J gave up 6 bases, with 13 bases separating them. The CDR3 is made up of 14 amino acids. Germline-derived CDR1 and CDR2 are GTSNPN and SVGIG (reference sequence). The CDR3 bases are TGTGCCTGGAGTGATCCGGGGATCTCTCAGCCCCAGCATTTT. This translates into CAWSDPGISQPQHF.

The V and J genes are TRBV15 and TRBJ1-1; tentatively, D is TRBD1 (6 bases). The CDR3 runs 14 residues. Germline V gene data show CDR1 as LNHNV and CDR2 as YYDKDF (reference sequence). V lost 5 bases to trimming and J lost 1 base, with 11 bases between them. CDR3 in DNA: TGTGCCACCAGCCTCGACAGGACGAACACTGAAGCTTTCTTT. It codes for CATSLDRTNTEAFF.

The chain combines TRBV6-2 or TRBV6-3 with TRBJ1-5; weak D call: TRBD1 (5 bases). This CDR3 is built from 14 residues. Deletions cut 6 bases from V and 3 bases from J, with 12 bases between. Germline assignment: CDR1 MNHEY and CDR2 SVGEGT. Here the CDR3 reads CASSHTQVNQPQHF. DNA of the CDR3: TGTGCCAGCAGCCACACACAGGTCAATCAGCCCCAGCATTTT.

The V call is TRBV10-3, the J call TRBJ1-2; tentative D call: TRBD1 (5 bases). The ends were cut back, 6 bases at V and 8 bases at J, with 19 bases in the middle. Germline CDR1 ENHRY, CDR2 SYGVKD. This CDR3 comprises 14 residues. CDR3 region: CAISGQSQGGGYTF. For the CDR3, the DNA is TGTGCCATCAGCGGACAATCGCAGGGTGGGGGCTACACCTTC.

The V gene is TRBV7-8, the J gene TRBJ1-2, with a possible D match to TRBD1 (5 bases). V was trimmed by 1 base and J by 1 base, leaving 10 bases between them. Germline V lookup: CDR1 SGHVS, CDR2 FQNEAQ. The CDR3 sequence is 15 residues long. CDR3: CASSLGGRLNYGYTF. The CDR3 DNA follows: TGTGCCAGCAGCTTAGGGGGACGGCTTAACTATGGCTACACCTTC. Using reference TRBV7-8 and TRBJ1-2 for the parts outside the CDR3, the full variable domain is GAGVSQSPRYKVAKRGQDVALRCDPISGHVSLFWYQQALGQGPEFLTYFQNEAQLDKSGLPSDRFFAERPEGSVSTLKIQRTQQEDSAVYLCASSLGGRLNYGYTFGSGTRLTVV.

The chain combines TRBV6-6 with TRBJ1-5; perhaps TRBD1 as D (5 bases). The V gene's germline CDR1 is MNHNY and CDR2 SVGAGI (reference sequence). The CDR3 has 16 residues. The V end was cut by 2 bases, the J end by 5 bases, with 16 bases between. The CDR3 DNA sequence: TGTGCCAGCAGTTACGGCTCAGGGACCGCGGATCAGCCCCAGCATTTT. Protein product: CASSYGSGTADQPQHF.

The rearrangement joins TRBV6-5 to TRBJ1-1; TRBD1 is a possible D gene (6 bases). The CDR3 runs 12 residues. Germline CDR1 reads MNHEY; CDR2 reads SVGAGI. V lost 5 bases to trimming and J lost 7 bases, with 11 bases between them. The DNA for the CDR3 is TGTGCCAGCAGTCCTGGACAGCTTGAAGCTTTCTTT. It codes for CASSPGQLEAFF.

The chain uses TRBV6-1 and TRBJ1-4, with D perhaps TRBD1 (6 bases). The CDR3 spans 15 residues. The germline V and J ends were trimmed by 0 bases and 5 bases, with 10 bases remaining between them. Germline CDR1 reads MNHNS; CDR2 reads SASEGT. CDR3 residues: CASSEAPGQNEKLFF. The CDR3 nucleotides are TGTGCCAGCAGTGAAGCGCCAGGACAGAATGAAAAACTGTTTTTT.